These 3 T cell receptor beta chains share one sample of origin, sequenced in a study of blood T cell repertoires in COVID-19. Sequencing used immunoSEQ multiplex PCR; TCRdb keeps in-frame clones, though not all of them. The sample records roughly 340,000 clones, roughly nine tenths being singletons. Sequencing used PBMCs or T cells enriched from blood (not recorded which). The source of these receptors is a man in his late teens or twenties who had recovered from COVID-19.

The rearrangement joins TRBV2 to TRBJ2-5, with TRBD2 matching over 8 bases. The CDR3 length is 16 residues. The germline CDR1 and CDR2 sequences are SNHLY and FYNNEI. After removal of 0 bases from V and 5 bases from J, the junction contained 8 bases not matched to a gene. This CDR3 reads CASSEAALAGRETQYF. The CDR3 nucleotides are TGTGCCAGCAGTGAAGCTGCGTTAGCGGGAAGGGAGACCCAGTACTTC.

The CDR3 is CASSRDRGNQPQHF. CDR3 sequence (DNA): TGTGCCAGCAGCCGGGACAGGGGAAATCAGCCCCAGCATTTT. The gene calls are TRBV5-5 and TRBJ1-5, with 10 bases fitting TRBD1. The CDR3 sequence is 14 residues long. Germline assignment: CDR1 SGHKS and CDR2 YYEKEE (reference sequence). V dropped 4 bases and J dropped 4; count of bases not matched to a gene: 2.

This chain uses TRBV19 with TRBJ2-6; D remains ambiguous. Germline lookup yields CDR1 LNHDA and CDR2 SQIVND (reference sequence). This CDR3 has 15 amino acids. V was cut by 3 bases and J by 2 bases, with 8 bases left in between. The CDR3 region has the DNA TGTGCCAGTAGTATTGGCACCACTGGGGCCAACGTCCTGACTTTC. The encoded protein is CASSIGTTGANVLTF. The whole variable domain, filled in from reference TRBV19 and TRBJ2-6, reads DGGITQSPKYLFRKEGQNVTLSCEQNLNHDAMYWYRQDPGQGLRLIYYSQIVNDFQKGDIAEGYSVSREKKESFPLTVTSAQKNPTAFYLCASSIGTTGANVLTFGAGSRLTVL.